A selection of T cell receptor beta chains follows, all from one sample in a study of shared clonotypes between healthy human individuals. Data came from immunoSEQ multiplex PCR; TCRdb stores just in-frame clones and leaves some out. The profile shows a few million clones, 93% of them singletons. The material sequenced was naive CD8+ T cells from PBMCs. These receptors were taken from a man aged 18 to 35 in good health. Some clones in this sample may be carry-over from other donors' samples. The CDR3 runs from the conserved cysteine through the conserved F or W. The D gene is left open where the match is weak. Expanded clones get a size class; other rows say once, few or many, or leave the size out.

V,D,size,J,CDR3,DNA
TRBV28,.,.,TRBJ2-1,CASSSLAFGSYNEQFF,TGTGCCAGCAGCTCGCTCGCCTTTGGCTCCTACAATGAGCAGTTCTTC
TRBV4-3,.,.,TRBJ1-2,CASSQEVGQRYGYTF,TGCGCCAGCAGCCAAGAGGTAGGCCAGCGTTATGGCTACACCTTC
TRBV5-1,.,.,TRBJ1-1,CASSFRSGSTRPEAFF,TGCGCCAGCAGTTTCAGATCCGGGTCTACCAGGCCTGAAGCTTTCTTT
TRBV19,TRBD1,.,TRBJ2-7,CATFRDRLYEQYF,TGTGCCACCTTCCGGGACAGACTATACGAGCAGTACTTC
TRBV28,TRBD2,.,TRBJ2-1,CASSSLPGLAVNEQFF,TGTGCCAGCAGTTCCTTACCGGGACTAGCCGTAAATGAGCAGTTCTTC
TRBV19,.,.,TRBJ2-6,CASSWGVGLPSSGANVLTF,TGTGCCAGTAGCTGGGGTGTAGGACTGCCGAGCTCTGGGGCCAACGTCCTGACTTTC
TRBV15,TRBD2,.,TRBJ2-7,CATSSTLTSGTWHEQYF,TGTGCCACTTCGTCCACCCTGACTAGCGGGACTTGGCACGAGCAGTACTTC
TRBV2,TRBD1,.,TRBJ2-3,CASRHPGQGQDTQYF,TGTGCCAGCAGGCACCCGGGACAGGGTCAAGATACGCAGTATTTT
TRBV10-3,.,.,TRBJ2-5,CAISEVGGKETQYF,TGTGCCATCAGTGAGGTTGGGGGCAAAGAGACCCAGTACTTC
TRBV28,.,.,TRBJ2-1,CASSLNWEEQFF,TGTGCCAGCAGTTTAAACTGGGAGGAGCAGTTCTTC
TRBV9,.,.,TRBJ2-3,CASSVDRARTDTQYF,TGTGCCAGCAGCGTAGACAGGGCCCGGACAGATACGCAGTATTTT
TRBV7-3,TRBD2,.,TRBJ2-3,CASSLYSGRLIPDTQYF,TGTGCCAGCAGCTTGTATAGCGGGAGGCTGATTCCAGATACGCAGTATTTT
TRBV15,TRBD2,.,TRBJ2-3,CATSRTGGLDTQYF,TGTGCCACCAGCAGAACGGGGGGTTTAGATACGCAGTATTTT
TRBV7-9,TRBD1,.,TRBJ2-7,CASSLGQGFHEQYF,TGTGCCAGCAGCTTAGGACAGGGATTCCACGAGCAGTACTTC
TRBV7-8,.,.,TRBJ2-7,CASSLGRRGSYEQYF,TGTGCCAGCAGCTTAGGGAGAAGAGGGAGCTACGAGCAGTACTTC
TRBV5-5,.,.,TRBJ2-1,CASSLAVPGTPYNEQFF,TGTGCCAGCAGCTTGGCGGTACCCGGGACACCCTACAATGAGCAGTTCTTC
TRBV4-1,.,.,TRBJ2-1,CASRYHPNTYNEQFF,TGCGCCAGCAGATACCACCCGAACACCTACAATGAGCAGTTCTTC
TRBV7-9,.,.,TRBJ1-2,CASSSTERYGYTF,TGTGCCAGCAGCTCCACAGAACGCTATGGCTACACCTTC
TRBV6-5,.,.,TRBJ1-2,CASSPSGRSGGYTF,TGTGCCAGCAGTCCCTCGGGACGGAGTGGCGGCTACACCTTC
TRBV4-1,TRBD2,once,TRBJ2-1,CASSQISGVYNEQFF,TGCGCCAGCAGCCAAATCAGCGGGGTATACAATGAGCAGTTCTTC
TRBV7-9,TRBD2,.,TRBJ2-3,CASSPLAGVIDTQYF,TGTGCCAGCAGCCCCCTAGCGGGAGTAATCGATACGCAGTATTTT
TRBV7-6,.,.,TRBJ1-4,CASSFGRGREKLFF,TGTGCCAGCAGCTTTGGCAGGGGTCGAGAAAAACTGTTTTTT
TRBV19,TRBD2,.,TRBJ2-5,CASSVLLAGGSQETQYF,TGTGCCAGTAGTGTCCTCCTAGCGGGAGGGAGTCAGGAGACCCAGTACTTC
TRBV9,TRBD2,.,TRBJ2-1,CASSVDGGRNEQFF,TGTGCCAGCAGCGTAGATGGCGGGAGAAATGAGCAGTTCTTC
TRBV5-1,.,.,TRBJ2-7,CASSFDTPYEQYF,TGCGCCAGCAGCTTCGACACTCCCTACGAGCAGTACTTC
TRBV12-5,.,.,TRBJ2-3,CASGLVLEAGSTDTQYF,TGTGCTAGTGGTTTGGTATTGGAGGCAGGGAGCACAGATACGCAGTATTTT
TRBV28,.,.,TRBJ1-2,CASSRDPLQTYYGYTF,TGTGCCAGCAGTAGGGACCCCCTCCAAACGTACTATGGCTACACCTTC
TRBV6-6,.,.,TRBJ2-5,CASSLSGTRETQYF,TGTGCCAGCAGTTTAAGCGGGACACGGGAGACCCAGTACTTC
TRBV27,.,.,TRBJ2-7,CASSMRVPGYEQYF,TGTGCCAGCAGCATGCGGGTCCCTGGCTACGAGCAGTACTTC
TRBV13,.,.,TRBJ1-1,CASSLGGRTEAFF,TGTGCCAGCAGCTTAGGGGGGCGCACTGAAGCTTTCTTT
TRBV5-6,.,.,TRBJ2-1,CASSLGLRLNSYNEQFF,TGTGCCAGCAGCTTGGGCCTTCGACTGAACTCCTACAATGAGCAGTTCTTC
TRBV6-1,.,.,TRBJ1-5,CASSELLSNQPQHF,TGTGCCAGCAGTGAATTGTTAAGCAATCAGCCCCAGCATTTT
TRBV6-6,.,.,TRBJ2-3,CASGSRTSTDTQYF,TGTGCCAGCGGGAGTCGTACTAGCACAGATACGCAGTATTTT
TRBV10-1,.,.,TRBJ2-1,CASSETGEGYNEQFF,TGCGCCAGCAGTGAGACGGGAGAGGGTTACAATGAGCAGTTCTTC
TRBV19,.,.,TRBJ2-5,CASTHGGTSQETQYF,TGTGCCAGTACCCACGGGGGTACTTCCCAAGAGACCCAGTACTTC
TRBV5-1,.,.,TRBJ2-7,CASSWVAGYEQYF,TGCGCCAGCAGCTGGGTGGCCGGCTACGAGCAGTACTTC
TRBV13,TRBD2,.,TRBJ2-7,CASSLIPLAEKYEQYF,TGTGCCAGCAGCTTAATCCCCCTAGCGGAGAAGTACGAGCAGTACTTC
TRBV7-7,.,.,TRBJ2-2,CASSPHLSGELFF,TGTGCCAGCAGCCCCCACTTGTCCGGGGAGCTGTTTTTT
TRBV7-8,.,.,TRBJ2-5,CASSSRQFQYF,TGTGCCAGCAGCTCCCGGCAGTTCCAGTACTTC
TRBV6-5,TRBD1,.,TRBJ1-5,CASSARQGDNQPQHF,TGTGCCAGCAGTGCCAGACAGGGGGACAATCAGCCCCAGCATTTT
TRBV29-1,.,few,TRBJ1-1,CSVTDREAFF,TGCAGCGTCACAGACAGGGAAGCTTTCTTT
TRBV19,.,.,TRBJ1-5,CASTGQYSNQPQHF,TGTGCCAGTACCGGACAGTATAGCAATCAGCCCCAGCATTTT
TRBV7-9,.,.,TRBJ1-1,CASSFPAGAVTEAFF,TGTGCCAGCAGCTTCCCGGCAGGGGCAGTAACTGAAGCTTTCTTT
TRBV5-1,.,once,TRBJ2-2,CASSSPPSPGELFF,TGCGCCAGCAGCTCCCCCCCTAGCCCCGGGGAGCTGTTTTTT
TRBV5-1,.,.,TRBJ2-7,CASSNRDHFYEQYF,TGCGCCAGCAGCAACCGGGACCATTTCTACGAGCAGTACTTC
TRBV7-2,.,.,TRBJ2-1,CASSFSLNNEQFF,TGTGCCAGCAGCTTCTCCCTGAACAATGAGCAGTTCTTC
TRBV19,TRBD1,.,TRBJ2-7,CASSISWTGASYEQYF,TGTGCCAGTAGTATTTCATGGACAGGGGCGTCCTACGAGCAGTACTTC
TRBV7-9,.,.,TRBJ2-7,CASSWDSLFAYEQYF,TGTGCCAGCAGCTGGGACTCACTTTTTGCCTACGAGCAGTACTTC
TRBV6-6,.,.,TRBJ1-2,CASSDRPDYGYTF,TGTGCCAGCAGTGACAGACCCGACTATGGCTACACCTTC
TRBV29-1,TRBD1,.,TRBJ2-3,CSVIRQGGTDTQYF,TGCAGCGTTATCCGACAGGGGGGCACAGATACGCAGTATTTT